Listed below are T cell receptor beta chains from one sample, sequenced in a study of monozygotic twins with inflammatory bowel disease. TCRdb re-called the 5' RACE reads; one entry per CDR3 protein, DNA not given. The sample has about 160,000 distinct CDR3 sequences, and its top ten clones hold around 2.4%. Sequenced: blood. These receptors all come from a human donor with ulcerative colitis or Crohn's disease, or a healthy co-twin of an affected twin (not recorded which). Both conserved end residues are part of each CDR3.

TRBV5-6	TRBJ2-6	CASSLYSGSGANVLTF
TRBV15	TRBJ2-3	CATSRDGGGTDTQYF
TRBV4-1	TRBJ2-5	CASSQGTSLMETQYF
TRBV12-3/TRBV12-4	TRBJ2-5	CASSLTRRETQYF
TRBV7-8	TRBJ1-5	CASSPTANSNQPQHF
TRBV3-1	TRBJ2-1	CASSQDLGHTGGEQFF
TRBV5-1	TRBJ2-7	CASSLGAGLAYEQYF
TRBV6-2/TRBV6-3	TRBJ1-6	CASRQPGHRNSPLHF
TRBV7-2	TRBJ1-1	CASSLRTGGAYTEAFF
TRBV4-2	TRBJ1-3	CASSQVGNTIYF
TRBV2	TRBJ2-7	CASSLTGTMDEQYF
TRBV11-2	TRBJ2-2	CASSFGRANTGELFF
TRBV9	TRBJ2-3	CASSVGSDTQYF
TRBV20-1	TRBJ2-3	CSASFTGTGGYRDTQYF
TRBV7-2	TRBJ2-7	CASSFSQGSYEQYF
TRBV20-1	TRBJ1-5	CSAPSPYRGGNQPQHF
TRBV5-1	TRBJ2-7	CASSLLQGEGEQYF
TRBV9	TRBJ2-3	CASTQGLVDADTQYF
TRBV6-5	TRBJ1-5	CASSYGVQADQPQHF
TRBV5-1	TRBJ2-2	CASSPSPWSGGELFF
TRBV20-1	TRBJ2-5	CSARRTTQETQYF
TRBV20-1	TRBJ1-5	CSARGGPDQPQHF
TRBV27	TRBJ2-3	CASSRRISGTDTQYF
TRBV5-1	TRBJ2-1	CATSPGTSYNEQFF
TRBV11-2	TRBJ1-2	CASSLDLDRVDYGYTF
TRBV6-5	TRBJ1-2	CASSYAGGYTF
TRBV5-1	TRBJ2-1	CASSGGTDYNEQFF
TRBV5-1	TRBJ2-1	CASSLEGCNEQFF
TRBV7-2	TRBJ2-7	CASSLGVPYEQYF
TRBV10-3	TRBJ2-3	CATHEGAKDTQYF
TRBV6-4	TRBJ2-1	CASSEGLGQANEQFF
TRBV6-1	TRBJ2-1	CASNGLAEQFF
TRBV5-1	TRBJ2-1	CASSLAGEYNEQFF
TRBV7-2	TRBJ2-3	CASSLAGGWIDTQYF
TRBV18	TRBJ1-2	CASSPGGLPNYGYTF
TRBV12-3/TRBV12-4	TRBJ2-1	CASSLSGGRYNEQFF
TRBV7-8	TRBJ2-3	CASSLGTTRADTQYF
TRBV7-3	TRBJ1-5	CASSLTGNQPQHF
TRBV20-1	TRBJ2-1	CSAPRLGNEQFF
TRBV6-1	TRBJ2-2	CASSPPGFTGELFF
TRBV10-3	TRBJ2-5	CAISERVRGETQYF
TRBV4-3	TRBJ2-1	CASSQRLAGGHNEQFF
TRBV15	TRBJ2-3	CATSREAGGTDTQYF
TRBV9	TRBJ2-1	CASSVTSGGYNEQFF
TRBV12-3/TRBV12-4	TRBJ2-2	CASSLVAGDPATGELFF
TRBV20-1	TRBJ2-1	CSASRRVEQYF
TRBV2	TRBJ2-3	CASRGLPTDTQYF
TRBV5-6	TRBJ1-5	CASSLLGGSNQPQHF
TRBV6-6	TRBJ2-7	CASNGLAGGYEQYF
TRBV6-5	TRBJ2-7	CASSYTRNQRGEQYF
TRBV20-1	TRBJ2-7	CSAMRPLDGHEQYF